The 24 T cell receptor beta chains below come from one sample, sequenced in a study of shared clonotypes between healthy human individuals. The data were produced by immunoSEQ multiplex PCR, yet TCRdb's version contains in-frame clones alone and is incomplete. The data contain about 2.1 million clones, about 94% of them singletons. Naive CD8 cells lacked CD45RO, underwent positive selection for CCR7 and left out terminally differentiated effector memory CD45RA+ cells. The material sequenced was naive CD8+ T cells from PBMCs. Receptor source: a man aged 18 to 30 in good health. Some clones in this sample may be carry-over from other donors' samples.

V gene TRBV29-1 combines with J gene TRBJ2-7; D remains unclear. Trimming took off 4 bases at V and 6 bases at J, with 16 bases between the two ends. The CDR3 is 13 residues long. CDR1 is SQVTM and CDR2 is ANQGSEA in the germline V gene. DNA of the CDR3: TGCAGCGTTGTTCAACCGCCGCTACTCGAGCAGTACTTC. It specifies CSVVQPPLLEQYF.

The rearrangement links TRBV28 to TRBJ1-1; D is unresolved. CDR3 length equals 14 residues. In germline, CDR1 is MDHEN, CDR2 SYDVKM. V was cut by 3 bases and J by 0 bases, with 8 bases left in between. Written as DNA, the CDR3 is TGTGCCAGCAGTTTCAGCACTGTGAACACTGAAGCTTTCTTT. Residues: CASSFSTVNTEAFF.

The chain employs TRBV2 and TRBJ2-7; D not certain. In germline, CDR1 is SNHLY, CDR2 FYNNEI. The germline V and J ends were trimmed by 4 bases and 5 bases, with 15 bases remaining between them. This CDR3 has 14 amino acids. The CDR3 reads CASSAEALVDEQYF. The DNA for the CDR3 is TGTGCCAGCAGTGCCGAGGCTCTGGTGGACGAGCAGTACTTC.

The chain combines TRBV6-1 with TRBJ2-3; TRBD1 matches at 10 bases. V was pared by 6 bases and J by 3 bases, with 6 bases of the junction left unmatched. CDR3 length: 15 amino acids. Germline V CDR1 and CDR2: MNHNS, SASEGT. The CDR3 DNA reads as TGTGCCAGCAGCGCACCGGGACAGGGGACAGATACGCAGTATTTT. Translated, it gives CASSAPGQGTDTQYF.

The V and J genes are TRBV29-1 and TRBJ2-6, with D possibly being TRBD1 (6 bases). The V end was cut by 1 base, the J end by 2 bases, with 12 bases between. CDR1 is SQVTM, CDR2 ANQGSEA, per germline. This CDR3 is built from 16 residues. In nucleotides, the CDR3 is TGCAGCGTTGAAGGACAGGCATCTGCTGGGGCCAACGTCCTGACTTTC. It translates to CSVEGQASAGANVLTF.

This clone was seen a few times. This sequence joins TRBV14 and TRBJ2-1; D not resolved. Trimming cost V 5 bases and J 2 bases, with 4 bases left between them. The CDR3 has 12 amino acids. CDR1 and CDR2 (germline): SGHDN, FVKESK. The chain's CDR3 is CASSSTYNEQFF. The CDR3 coding sequence is TGTGCCAGCAGCTCGACCTACAATGAGCAGTTCTTC.

The chain employs TRBV27 and TRBJ1-1, with a possible D match to TRBD1 (6 bases). The germline V gene encodes CDR1 MNHEY and CDR2 SMNVEV (reference sequence). The CDR3 totals 17 residues. V lost 3 bases to trimming and J lost 5 bases, with 22 bases between them. The chain's CDR3 is CASSFVSGGAWATEAFF. CDR3 nucleotides: TGTGCCAGCAGTTTCGTTTCGGGGGGCGCGTGGGCGACTGAAGCTTTCTTT.

The chain links TRBV28 to TRBJ2-1; TRBD2 agrees at 7 bases. V dropped 7 bases and J dropped 9; count of bases not matched to a gene: 6. This CDR3 contains 12 residues. Germline V CDR1 and CDR2: MDHEN, SYDVKM. The CDR3 nucleotides read TGTGCCAGCACCCCCCGCGGGGGTGAGCAGTTCTTC. Translation gives CASTPRGGEQFF.

This clone came up once. The chain carries TRBV5-6 and TRBJ2-2; D remains ambiguous. V dropped 3 bases and J dropped 6 bases, with 9 bases sitting between them. The CDR3 covers 13 residues. Germline values: CDR1 SGHDT, CDR2 YYEEEE. The CDR3 region has the DNA TGTGCCAGCAGCTCGGGTATCCCCGGGGAGCTGTTTTTT. Amino acids: CASSSGIPGELFF.

The chain has TRBV10-2 and TRBJ2-2; 7 bases align to TRBD1. The V segment lost 3 bases and the J segment 0 bases; nucleotides outside the gene matches: 10. Looked up from germline, CDR1 is WSHSY and CDR2 is SAAADI. The CDR3 is 18 amino acids. The CDR3 loop is CASSDPDRRFANTGELFF. The CDR3 DNA sequence: TGCGCCAGCAGTGACCCGGACAGGCGCTTCGCGAACACCGGGGAGCTGTTTTTT.

The chain carries TRBV15 and TRBJ2-7, with 9 bases lining up with TRBD1. J was trimmed by 6 bases and V by 8 bases; bases with no gene match: 11. Germline V gene sequence: CDR1 LNHNV, CDR2 YYDKDF (reference sequence). The CDR3 loop spans 14 amino acids. CDR3 amino acids: CATDGGQGSSEQYF. CDR3 coding DNA: TGTGCCACCGACGGCGGACAGGGGTCATCCGAGCAGTACTTC.

As DNA, the CDR3 is TGTGCCAGCAGATTTGTACAGTCTGGAAACACCATATATTTT. Protein: CASRFVQSGNTIYF. The chain has TRBV28 and TRBJ1-3; D ambiguous. Germline loops: CDR1 MDHEN, CDR2 SYDVKM. CDR3 length: 14 residues. With 6 bases removed from V and 1 base from J, the gap between germline ends came to 10 bases. The entire variable domain, with the rest obtained from reference TRBV28 and TRBJ1-3, is as follows: DVKVTQSSRYLVKRTGEKVFLECVQDMDHENMFWYRQDPGLGLRLIYFSYDVKMKEKGDIPEGYSVSREKKERFSLILESASTNQTSMYLCASRFVQSGNTIYFGEGSWLTVV.

This chain joins TRBV19 and TRBJ2-7; tentative D call: TRBD2 (5 bases). CDR3 length equals 16 residues. Looked up from germline, CDR1 is LNHDA and CDR2 is SQIVND (reference sequence). The ends were cut back, 0 bases at V and 0 bases at J, with 12 bases in the middle. CDR3 sequence reads: CASSIDNGEGSYEQYF. The CDR3 DNA is TGTGCCAGTAGTATAGATAACGGGGAAGGCTCCTACGAGCAGTACTTC.

The genes are TRBV6-5 and TRBJ1-1; D might be TRBD1 (5 bases). The V gene lost 0 bases and the J gene lost 0 bases, with 11 bases spanning the gap. CDR1 and CDR2 from the germline V gene are MNHEY and SVGAGI. CDR3 length equals 16 residues. The CDR3 loop reads CASSYSYDRLNTEAFF. CDR3 coding DNA: TGTGCCAGCAGTTACTCTTATGACAGACTGAACACTGAAGCTTTCTTT.

The chain joins TRBV11-2 to TRBJ2-7, with D tentatively TRBD2 (5 bases). V shed 4 bases and J shed 3 bases, with 22 bases lying between them. The CDR3 has 17 amino acids. Germline V gene data show CDR1 as SGHAT and CDR2 as FQNNGV. CDR3 protein: CASSSPPQSASFYEQYF. The CDR3 DNA is TGTGCCAGCAGCTCGCCTCCTCAATCCGCTAGCTTCTACGAGCAGTACTTC.

V usage is TRBV21-1 and J usage is TRBJ1-2. TRBV21-1 is deemed a pseudogene. The CDR3 has 16 residues. The CDR3 here is CATHGRVVPVLCGYTF. The CDR3 bases are TGTGCCACCCACGGCCGGGTCGTACCGGTTCTATGCGGCTACACCTTC.

The chain couples TRBV27 to TRBJ2-7; 9 bases map to TRBD2. There are 16 residues in the CDR3. Germline CDR1 reads MNHEY; CDR2 reads SMNVEV (reference sequence). Trimming at V came to 2 bases and at J to 0 bases, leaving 5 bases not matched to a gene. This CDR3 reads CASSLGGSGGSYEQYF. The CDR3 DNA reads as TGTGCCAGCAGTTTAGGGGGTAGCGGGGGCTCCTACGAGCAGTACTTC.

The gene calls are TRBV28 and TRBJ1-5; D remains ambiguous. This CDR3 comprises 16 residues. V lost 6 bases, J lost 0 bases, and 15 bases lay in between. Germline CDR1 and CDR2: MDHEN and SYDVKM. As DNA, the CDR3 is TGTGCCAGCAGCATATCCGGCAGTTATAGCAATCAGCCCCAGCATTTT. It encodes CASSISGSYSNQPQHF.

The rearrangement links TRBV10-3 to TRBJ2-5; no clear D. V was cut by 6 bases and J by 5 bases, with 25 bases left in between. Germline CDR1 ENHRY, CDR2 SYGVKD. The CDR3 runs to 17 residues. The CDR3 region has the DNA TGTGCCATCAGCGCTCCCGAGGTGGCAGGCCTGGGGGAGACCCAGTACTTC. Translating it yields CAISAPEVAGLGETQYF.

The chain employs TRBV5-1 and TRBJ2-1, with D maybe TRBD1 (5 bases). Looked up from germline, CDR1 is SGHRS and CDR2 is YFSETQ. This CDR3 has 16 amino acids. V was trimmed by 0 bases and J by 4 bases, leaving 14 bases between them. The CDR3 is CASSLAEAGPYNEQFF. In nucleotides, the CDR3 is TGCGCCAGCAGCTTGGCTGAGGCAGGGCCGTACAATGAGCAGTTCTTC. Full variable domain (rest looked up from reference TRBV5-1 and TRBJ2-1): KAGVTQTPRYLIKTRGQQVTLSCSPISGHRSVSWYQQTPGQGLQFLFEYFSETQRNKGNFPGRFSGRQFSNSRSEMNVSTLELGDSALYLCASSLAEAGPYNEQFFGPGTRLTVL.

CDR3 sequence reads: CSSNGDLSGNTIYF. DNA for the CDR3: TGCAGCTCCAATGGGGACCTCTCTGGAAACACCATATATTTT. V gene TRBV29-1 combines with J gene TRBJ1-3; perhaps TRBD1 as D (5 bases). CDR3 length: 14 residues. The V gene lost 8 bases and the J gene lost 0 bases, with 14 bases spanning the gap. Looked up from germline, CDR1 is SQVTM and CDR2 is ANQGSEA.

The J gene is TRBJ2-1, the V gene TRBV7-9, with D uncertain. The CDR3 has 16 residues. V lost 1 base and J 5 bases, leaving 15 bases between the germline ends. CDR1 is SEHNR and CDR2 is FQNEAQ in the germline V gene (reference sequence). This CDR3 reads CASSLVVRSGHNEQFF. CDR3 coding DNA: TGTGCCAGCAGCTTAGTAGTCAGATCGGGCCACAATGAGCAGTTCTTC. The full variable domain, its missing parts supplied by reference TRBV7-9 and TRBJ2-1, is DTGVSQNPRHKITKRGQNVTFRCDPISEHNRLYWYRQTLGQGPEFLTYFQNEAQLEKSRLLSDRFSAERPKGSFSTLEIQRTEQGDSAMYLCASSLVVRSGHNEQFFGPGTRLTVL.

This rearrangement joins TRBV5-6 to TRBJ2-5; no clear D gene. Trimming took 1 base from V and 5 from J, leaving 12 bases between them. Germline V gene lookup returns CDR1 SGHDT and CDR2 YYEEEE. The CDR3 is 14 residues long. The CDR3 nucleotides are TGTGCCAGCAGCTTGAAGAGTATCTCCGAGACCCAGTACTTC. Amino acid sequence: CASSLKSISETQYF.

The rearrangement joins TRBV23-1 to TRBJ1-5; no reliable D call. TRBV23-1 is noted as an ORF with a role that remains uncertain. V was trimmed by 0 bases and J by 1 base, leaving 10 bases between them. CDR3 size: 16 residues. Here the CDR3 DNA reads TGCGCCAGCAGTCAATCGGGCAGGCGGAGCAATCAGCCCCAGCATTTT. This codes for CASSQSGRRSNQPQHF.